A single sample is the source of the 10 T cell receptor beta chains below, sequenced in a study of control samples from healthy donors and cancer patients. Libraries were prepared by immunoSEQ multiplex PCR; TCRdb keeps only in-frame clonotypes and omits some of them. This repertoire shows over 65,000 clones, roughly 91% found once; its top ten account for over 8.5%. Sequencing was carried out using PBMCs. All receptors come from a woman in her fifties or sixties with colorectal cancer.

This chain connects TRBV6-5 to TRBJ1-1, with unresolved D. CDR1 is MNHEY, CDR2 SVGAGI, per germline. This CDR3 has 14 amino acids. Trimming cost V 4 bases and J 0 bases, with 9 bases left between them. CDR3: CASSFGRLNTEAFF. CDR3 coding DNA: TGTGCCAGCAGTTTCGGCCGTCTGAACACTGAAGCTTTCTTT.

V and J are TRBV5-6 and TRBJ2-7; D is perhaps TRBD1 or TRBD2 (5 bases each). There are 12 residues in the CDR3. V lost 2 bases and J lost 6, with 9 bases in between. Per the germline V gene, CDR1 is SGHDT and CDR2 is YYEEEE. CDR3 loop: CASSFPGTEQYV. The CDR3 DNA sequence: TGTGCCAGCAGCTTCCCAGGGACCGAGCAGTACGTC.

The V and J genes are TRBV6-2 or TRBV6-3 and TRBJ2-1; TRBD1 matches 9 bases. The CDR3 sequence is 15 residues long. Germline-derived CDR1 and CDR2 are MNHEY and SVGEGT. J lost 8 bases, V lost 2 bases, and 7 bases had no gene match. CDR3 sequence reads: CASSYADRGRDEQFF. The CDR3 bases are TGTGCCAGCAGTTACGCCGACAGGGGGAGGGATGAGCAGTTCTTC.

This clone came up once. This chain joins TRBV18 and TRBJ1-5; possible D gene TRBD1, 6 bases. Trimming took 6 bases from V and 7 from J, leaving 16 bases between them. CDR3 length: 14 amino acids. Germline V gene data show CDR1 as KGHSH and CDR2 as LQKENI. This chain's CDR3 is CASSLEQGGQPQHF. The CDR3 DNA is TGTGCCAGCTCTTTGGAACAGGGAGGGCAGCCCCAGCATTTT.

The CDR3 region is CASSPGQDLYGYTF. The CDR3 DNA is TGTGCCAGCAGTCCGGGACAGGATCTTTATGGCTACACCTTC. The V and J genes are TRBV27 and TRBJ1-2; 8 bases line up with TRBD1. Germline-derived CDR1 and CDR2 are MNHEY and SMNVEV (reference sequence). This CDR3 has 14 amino acids. The J segment lost 5 bases and the V segment lost 5 bases, leaving 7 bases of the junction unmatched.

The chain has TRBV19 and TRBJ2-1, with D possibly being TRBD1 (5 bases). The CDR3 is 14 amino acids. CDR1 LNHDA and CDR2 SQIVND come from the germline V gene (reference sequence). Trimming removed 4 bases at V and 6 bases at J, with 13 bases between. In DNA form, the CDR3 reads TGTGCCAGTAGTAGCCCCCAGGGTAGCAATGAGCAGTTCTTC. Encoded protein: CASSSPQGSNEQFF. The whole variable domain, remainder taken from reference TRBV19 and TRBJ2-1, is DGGITQSPKYLFRKEGQNVTLSCEQNLNHDAMYWYRQDPGQGLRLIYYSQIVNDFQKGDIAEGYSVSREKKESFPLTVTSAQKNPTAFYLCASSSPQGSNEQFFGPGTRLTVL.

The chain joins TRBV19 to TRBJ2-3; 16 positions agree with TRBD2. The V gene end was trimmed by 5 bases and the J gene end by 5 bases; junction bases not matched to a gene: 7. The CDR3 consists of 17 residues. Looked up from germline, CDR1 is LNHDA and CDR2 is SQIVND (reference sequence). As DNA, the CDR3 is TGTGCCAGTAGTGGGACTAGCGGGGGGGCCACGGGAGATACGCAGTATTTT. Translating gives CASSGTSGGATGDTQYF.

V gene TRBV3-1 (or the pseudogene TRBV3-2) combines with J gene TRBJ2-2; TRBD2 agrees at 11 bases. Losses at the gene ends were 4 bases for V and 4 bases for J; bases not matched to a gene: 2. The CDR3 sequence is 15 residues long. CDR1 is LGHDT and CDR2 is YNNKEL in the germline V gene (reference sequence). CDR3 residues: CASSRSGGATGELFF. CDR3 in DNA: TGTGCCAGCAGCCGTAGCGGGGGGGCCACCGGGGAGCTGTTTTTT.

The J gene is TRBJ1-6, the V gene TRBV6-2 or TRBV6-3; tentative D call: TRBD1 (5 bases). Germline V lookup: CDR1 MNHEY, CDR2 SVGEGT. V lost 0 bases, J lost 5 bases, and 11 bases lay in between. This CDR3 region has 16 residues. The CDR3 spells CASSYSGDRHNSPLHF. For the CDR3, the DNA is TGTGCCAGCAGTTACTCTGGGGACCGTCATAATTCACCCCTCCACTTT.

CDR3 DNA sequence: TGTGCCACCTCCCCCGTGACGGGCACTGAAGCTTTCTTT. Protein product: CATSPVTGTEAFF. This chain links TRBV6-5 with TRBJ1-1; D ambiguous. Germline V gene sequence: CDR1 MNHEY, CDR2 SVGAGI. CDR3 length: 13 amino acids. V dropped 10 bases and J dropped 4 bases, with 16 bases sitting between them.